This TCR beta chain was sequenced in a study of metastatic and nonmetastatic thyroid tumors. All patients were treatment-naive before thyroid surgery. From the PCR reads, TCRdb re-called clones with MiXCR. The table lists around 23,000 clones, around 26% of them singletons, with about 16% in the top ten. V lost 7 bases and J lost 4; bases outside the gene matches: 10. The CDR3 has 13 amino acids. Per germline, CDR1 DFQATT and CDR2 SNEGSKA (reference sequence). This clone counts as medium-sized. The clonotype originates from a male donor with papillary thyroid cancer or a benign thyroid nodule (not recorded which). Some clones in this sample may be carry-over from other donors' samples. The rearrangement joins TRBV20-1 to TRBJ2-7; TRBD2 agrees at 7 bases. Specimen: blood. CDR3 DNA sequence: TGCAGTGTACCCGGACTAGGACTGTACGAGCAGTACTTC. Translated: CSVPGLGLYEQYF.